These 32 T cell receptor beta chains originate from one sample sequenced in a study of blood T cell repertoires in COVID-19. Measured with immunoSEQ multiplex PCR; TCRdb has only the in-frame clones, and not every one. Among approximately 66,000 clones listed, roughly 90% were seen once. The sequencing sample was made of peripheral blood. These receptors were obtained from a woman in her 50s with active or convalescent COVID-19.

V and J are TRBV13 and TRBJ2-3, with D possibly matching TRBD1 (6 bases). The V end was cut by 0 bases, the J end by 1 base, with 8 bases between. CDR1 and CDR2 (germline): PRHDT, FYEKMQ (reference sequence). The CDR3 loop spans 15 amino acids. CDR3 nucleotides: TGTGCCAGCAGCTTAGGAGGGGGAGGCACAGATACGCAGTATTTT. Protein: CASSLGGGGTDTQYF.

This clone occurred once. V gene TRBV5-1 combines with J gene TRBJ2-2, with TRBD2 matching over 10 bases. This CDR3 has 17 residues. With V trimmed by 0 bases and J by 5 bases, 7 bases remained unmatched. Germline V gene lookup returns CDR1 SGHRS and CDR2 YFSETQ. For the CDR3, the DNA is TGCGCCAGCAGCTTGGCCCGAAATAGCGGGAGGACCGGGGAGCTGTTTTTT. As protein: CASSLARNSGRTGELFF.

The rearrangement links TRBV27 to TRBJ1-1; no firm D call. The germline V and J ends were trimmed by 0 bases and 5 bases, with 10 bases remaining between them. The CDR3 extends over 14 amino acids. Looked up from germline, CDR1 is MNHEY and CDR2 is SMNVEV (reference sequence). CDR3 region: CASSLSSPGTEAFF. As DNA, the CDR3 is TGTGCCAGCAGTTTATCATCCCCGGGGACTGAAGCTTTCTTT.

This rearrangement joins TRBV9 to TRBJ1-1; 9 positions agree with TRBD1. CDR1 SGDLS and CDR2 YYNGEE come from the germline V gene. The CDR3 is 17 residues long. J lost 1 base, V lost 4 bases, and 11 bases had no gene match. The chain's CDR3 is CASSKTGGAWSNTEAFF. CDR3 coding DNA: TGTGCCAGCAGCAAAACAGGGGGCGCATGGTCGAACACTGAAGCTTTCTTT.

The rearrangement joins TRBV5-5 to TRBJ2-3; the D gene is possibly TRBD2 (5 bases). CDR1 and CDR2 from the germline V gene are SGHKS and YYEKEE (reference sequence). The CDR3 runs to 15 residues. Trimming left V 1 base short and J 0 bases short, with 9 bases between. The CDR3 sequence is CASSLLASSTDTQYF. The DNA of the CDR3 is TGTGCCAGCAGCTTGTTAGCGTCTAGCACAGATACGCAGTATTTT.

This chain joins TRBV5-1 and TRBJ1-5; 8 nucleotides line up with TRBD1. The length of the CDR3 is 15 residues. Germline CDR1 is SGHRS and CDR2 is YFSETQ. V gave up 0 bases and J gave up 6 bases; unmatched junction bases: 5. The DNA for the CDR3 is TGCGCCAGCAGCTTGGGGACAGGGAAAAGTCAGCCCCAGCATTTT. This gives the protein CASSLGTGKSQPQHF.

The chain employs TRBV5-1 and TRBJ1-1; TRBD1 matches at 7 bases. V dropped 6 bases and J dropped 3; count of bases not matched to a gene: 11. Germline V gene data show CDR1 as SGHRS and CDR2 as YFSETQ. The CDR3 spans 15 residues. The CDR3 DNA reads TGCGCCAGCACCCGCGGGACAGCGTCCTACACTGAAGCTTTCTTT. It codes for CASTRGTASYTEAFF. Filled out from reference TRBV5-1 and TRBJ1-1, the complete variable domain reads KAGVTQTPRYLIKTRGQQVTLSCSPISGHRSVSWYQQTPGQGLQFLFEYFSETQRNKGNFPGRFSGRQFSNSRSEMNVSTLELGDSALYLCASTRGTASYTEAFFGQGTRLTVV.

The J gene is TRBJ2-3, the V gene TRBV6-1; D uncertain. This CDR3 contains 19 residues. Germline loops: CDR1 MNHNS, CDR2 SASEGT. The V end was cut by 2 bases, the J end by 0 bases, with 21 bases between. CDR3 residues: CASSETLASRSPSTDTQYF. CDR3 DNA sequence: TGTGCCAGCAGTGAAACACTCGCCTCTAGATCCCCAAGCACAGATACGCAGTATTTT.

This clone has a handful of counts. This chain uses TRBV19 with TRBJ1-1, with 10 bases aligning to TRBD1. The CDR3 is made up of 15 amino acids. V was pared by 10 bases and J by 0 bases, with 8 bases of the junction left unmatched. Germline-derived CDR1 and CDR2 are LNHDA and SQIVND (reference sequence). The CDR3 here is CATGQGGEMNTEAFF. The CDR3 DNA is TGTGCCACCGGACAGGGGGGAGAAATGAACACTGAAGCTTTCTTT.

This rearrangement joins TRBV2 to TRBJ1-5, with a weak D call TRBD1 (5 bases). Germline-derived CDR1 and CDR2 are SNHLY and FYNNEI. V was trimmed by 1 base and J by 4 bases, leaving 11 bases between them. There are 15 residues in the CDR3. The CDR3 protein is CASSEGRVGNQPQHF. In DNA form, the CDR3 reads TGTGCCAGCAGTGAAGGCAGGGTAGGAAATCAGCCCCAGCATTTT.

The V gene is TRBV5-1, the J gene TRBJ2-7, with TRBD1 matching 7 bases. This CDR3 comprises 14 residues. Trimming cost V 0 bases and J 3 bases; bases outside gene matches: 3. Germline CDR1 SGHRS, CDR2 YFSETQ. The DNA of the CDR3 is TGCGCCAGCAGCTTGGACAGGGGTTTCTACGAGCAGTACTTC. Amino acid sequence: CASSLDRGFYEQYF. Combining the CDR3 with reference TRBV5-1 and TRBJ2-7 gives the whole variable domain KAGVTQTPRYLIKTRGQQVTLSCSPISGHRSVSWYQQTPGQGLQFLFEYFSETQRNKGNFPGRFSGRQFSNSRSEMNVSTLELGDSALYLCASSLDRGFYEQYFGPGTRLTVT.

V gene TRBV7-6 combines with J gene TRBJ2-1; 9 bases are shared with TRBD1. V was clipped by 4 bases and J by 1 base; unmatched bases: 8. The germline V gene has CDR1 SGHVS and CDR2 FNYEAQ. CDR3 length: 17 amino acids. CDR3 region: CASSSLGGQGSYNEQFF. The DNA for the CDR3 is TGTGCCAGCAGCTCGCTTGGAGGACAGGGGTCCTACAATGAGCAGTTCTTC.

The chain links TRBV13 to TRBJ1-2, with D unresolved. V lost 5 bases and J 2 bases, leaving 12 bases between the germline ends. The germline CDR1 and CDR2 sequences are PRHDT and FYEKMQ (reference sequence). There are 14 residues in the CDR3. The DNA of the CDR3 is TGTGCCAGCAGCATTCAGGTCCCCAACTATGGCTACACCTTC. Translated, it gives CASSIQVPNYGYTF.

The V call is TRBV4-1, the J call TRBJ1-3, with a possible D match to TRBD1 (5 bases). CDR1 MGHRA and CDR2 YSYEKL come from the germline V gene. Trimming took 4 bases from V and 0 from J, leaving 13 bases between them. CDR3 length: 16 residues. CDR3 sequence (DNA): TGCGCCAGCAGCCGAGACAGCGGTGCCTCTGGAAACACCATATATTTT. Translating gives CASSRDSGASGNTIYF.

This chain links TRBV19 with TRBJ2-7, with a weak D call TRBD2 (7 bases). The CDR3 is 15 residues long. The V gene's germline CDR1 is LNHDA and CDR2 SQIVND (reference sequence). The V gene lost 3 bases and the J gene lost 2 bases, with 14 bases spanning the gap. This chain's CDR3 is CASSMGGAGTYEQYF. CDR3 DNA sequence: TGTGCCAGTAGTATGGGGGGGGCCGGAACCTACGAGCAGTACTTC. The full variable domain, rest sourced from reference TRBV19 and TRBJ2-7, is DGGITQSPKYLFRKEGQNVTLSCEQNLNHDAMYWYRQDPGQGLRLIYYSQIVNDFQKGDIAEGYSVSREKKESFPLTVTSAQKNPTAFYLCASSMGGAGTYEQYFGPGTRLTVT.

The J gene is TRBJ2-3, the V gene TRBV13, with TRBD2 matching 15 bases. After removal of 5 bases from V and 2 bases from J, the junction contained 8 bases not matched to a gene. The CDR3 is made up of 18 amino acids. The germline V gene has CDR1 PRHDT and CDR2 FYEKMQ (reference sequence). The CDR3, as DNA: TGTGCCAGCAGCCCCAGGACTAGCGGGAGGGTCAACACAGATACGCAGTATTTT. It translates to CASSPRTSGRVNTDTQYF.

This clone was found a few times. The rearrangement links TRBV9 to TRBJ1-1, with a tentative D call TRBD1 (6 bases). In germline, CDR1 is SGDLS, CDR2 YYNGEE. Trimming took 2 bases from V and 5 from J, leaving 13 bases between them. The CDR3 contains 14 residues. The CDR3 nucleotides are TGTGCCAGCAGCGTTACAGGGTGGGAGACTGAAGCTTTCTTT. Translating it yields CASSVTGWETEAFF.

The V gene is TRBV7-9, the J gene TRBJ2-1; D is possibly TRBD2 (6 bases). Trimming took off 5 bases at V and 6 bases at J, with 20 bases between the two ends. Germline V gives CDR1 SEHNR, CDR2 FQNEAQ (reference sequence). This CDR3 contains 16 residues. In DNA form, the CDR3 reads TGTGCCAGCAGCCCGTGGAGGGACCCGACATCCAATGAGCAGTTCTTC. This sequence encodes CASSPWRDPTSNEQFF. Combining the CDR3 with reference TRBV7-9 and TRBJ2-1 gives the whole variable domain DTGVSQNPRHKITKRGQNVTFRCDPISEHNRLYWYRQTLGQGPEFLTYFQNEAQLEKSRLLSDRFSAERPKGSFSTLEIQRTEQGDSAMYLCASSPWRDPTSNEQFFGPGTRLTVL.

This clone was seen a few times. The DNA for the CDR3 is TGTGCCAGCTCACCACCCAACGATTGGCGGCAGAGCTCTGGAAACACCATATATTTT. Protein sequence: CASSPPNDWRQSSGNTIYF. The chain combines TRBV18 with TRBJ1-3, with D unclear. Germline loops: CDR1 KGHSH, CDR2 LQKENI. Trimming pared 0 bases from V and 0 bases from J, leaving 18 bases between. The CDR3 covers 19 residues. The variable domain in full, with the rest retrieved from reference TRBV18 and TRBJ1-3, is NAGVMQNPRHLVRRRGQEARLRCSPMKGHSHVYWYRQLPEEGLKFMVYLQKENIIDESGMPKERFSAEFPKEGPSILRIQQVVRGDSAAYFCASSPPNDWRQSSGNTIYFGEGSWLTVV.

The rearrangement joins TRBV6-5 to TRBJ2-1; D possibly corresponds to TRBD2 (5 bases). Germline V gene data show CDR1 as MNHEY and CDR2 as SVGAGI. The CDR3 length is 13 residues. V was pared by 5 bases and J by 4 bases, with 9 bases between. CDR3 loop: CASSHTGYNEQFF. Here the CDR3 DNA reads TGTGCCAGCAGTCACACGGGGTACAATGAGCAGTTCTTC.

For the CDR3, the DNA is TGTGCCAGCAGGGGCCTCACCGGGGAGCTGTTTTTT. Translating gives CASRGLTGELFF. This sequence joins TRBV5-4 and TRBJ2-2; D remains unclear. The CDR3 totals 12 residues. V gave up 5 bases and J gave up 4 bases, with 6 bases separating them. Germline V CDR1 and CDR2: SGHNT, YYREEE (reference sequence).

V gene TRBV14 combines with J gene TRBJ2-1, with 14 positions matching TRBD2. Germline V gene data show CDR1 as SGHDN and CDR2 as FVKESK. This CDR3 is built from 16 residues. Trimming took 4 bases from V and 9 from J; bases not matched to a gene: 8. This chain's CDR3 is CASSPRTSGRTGEQFF. The CDR3 coding sequence is TGTGCCAGCAGCCCCCGGACTAGCGGGAGGACGGGTGAGCAGTTCTTC.

The chain joins TRBV27 to TRBJ1-4; D remains unclear. CDR3 length: 16 residues. Germline lookup yields CDR1 MNHEY and CDR2 SMNVEV (reference sequence). With 5 bases removed from V and 4 bases from J, the gap between germline ends came to 17 bases. DNA for the CDR3: TGTGCCAGCAGTCTAAAGATCCCCTCATTTAATGAAAAACTGTTTTTT. Its protein product is CASSLKIPSFNEKLFF.

As for this clone: A read error may produce the germline difference seen at one junction end. CDR3 DNA: TGTGCCAGCTGTTTGGGGGGGAACACTGAAGCTTTCTTT. The encoded protein is CASCLGGNTEAFF. The chain has TRBV12-3 or TRBV12-4 and TRBJ1-1, with D maybe TRBD1 (5 bases). This CDR3 has 13 residues.

The CDR3 DNA reads TGTGCCAGCAGTCGGGTCTACCAAGAGACCCAGTACTTC. Translating it yields CASSRVYQETQYF. The J gene is TRBJ2-5, the V gene TRBV12-3 or TRBV12-4, with D uncertain. Deletions cut 5 bases from V and 0 bases from J, with 7 bases between. The length of the CDR3 is 13 residues.

This clone was observed a single time. CDR3 nucleotides: TGTGCCGGATCGACTAGCGGAGGCACAGATACGCAGTATTTT. Translating it yields CAGSTSGGTDTQYF. The chain has TRBV5-4 and TRBJ2-3; 9 bases are shared with TRBD2. Germline assignment: CDR1 SGHNT and CDR2 YYREEE (reference sequence). J was trimmed by 1 base and V by 10 bases; bases with no gene match: 7. The CDR3 totals 14 residues.

This chain uses TRBV7-3 with TRBJ2-3; D not resolved. Deletions cut 5 bases from V and 2 bases from J, with 11 bases between. Germline CDR1 reads SGHTA; CDR2 reads FQGTGA. The CDR3 has 14 amino acids. The CDR3 bases are TGTGCCAGCAGCCCACAGAGCCACACAGATACGCAGTATTTT. Encoded protein: CASSPQSHTDTQYF.

This clone was detected once. This chain's CDR3 is CASSAPWTGLNEQFF. CDR3 bases: TGCGCCAGCAGTGCGCCCTGGACAGGGTTGAATGAGCAGTTCTTC. J is TRBJ2-1 and V is TRBV10-2; 8 bases agree with TRBD1. Losses at the gene ends were 4 bases for V and 7 bases for J; bases not matched to a gene: 9. CDR3 length: 15 residues. Germline CDR1 and CDR2: WSHSY and SAAADI.

This sequence joins TRBV18 and TRBJ1-3; possible D gene TRBD1, 6 bases. From germline, CDR1 is KGHSH and CDR2 LQKENI. CDR3 length: 17 residues. Trimming took 1 base from V and 0 from J, leaving 13 bases between them. The CDR3 protein is CASSPQQGRRSGNTIYF. DNA of the CDR3: TGTGCCAGCTCACCACAACAGGGAAGGCGCTCTGGAAACACCATATATTTT.

The V and J genes are TRBV13 and TRBJ2-1; 14 bases fit TRBD2. J lost 8 bases, V lost 5 bases, and 14 bases had no gene match. CDR3 size: 18 residues. The germline V gene has CDR1 PRHDT and CDR2 FYEKMQ (reference sequence). CDR3 amino acids: CASSPEPGTSGSLYEQFF. In nucleotides, the CDR3 is TGTGCCAGCAGCCCCGAGCCCGGGACTAGCGGGAGTTTATATGAGCAGTTCTTC.

This clone was counted a few times. The chain joins TRBV12-3 or TRBV12-4 to TRBJ1-2; D uncertain. V was pared by 6 bases and J by 6 bases, with 11 bases between. This CDR3 comprises 12 residues. The CDR3 coding sequence is TGTGCCAGCAGCTCGATGGGCAATGGCTACACCTTC. Translation: CASSSMGNGYTF.

This clone has just one count. The V call is TRBV18, the J call TRBJ2-4; TRBD2 matches 7 bases. CDR1 is KGHSH and CDR2 is LQKENI in the germline V gene. The trim removed 2 bases at V and 8 bases at J, leaving 9 bases unmatched. CDR3 length: 15 residues. CDR3 loop: CASSPGGRIGYIQYF. The CDR3 nucleotides are TGTGCCAGCTCACCAGGCGGGAGAATTGGTTACATTCAGTACTTC.